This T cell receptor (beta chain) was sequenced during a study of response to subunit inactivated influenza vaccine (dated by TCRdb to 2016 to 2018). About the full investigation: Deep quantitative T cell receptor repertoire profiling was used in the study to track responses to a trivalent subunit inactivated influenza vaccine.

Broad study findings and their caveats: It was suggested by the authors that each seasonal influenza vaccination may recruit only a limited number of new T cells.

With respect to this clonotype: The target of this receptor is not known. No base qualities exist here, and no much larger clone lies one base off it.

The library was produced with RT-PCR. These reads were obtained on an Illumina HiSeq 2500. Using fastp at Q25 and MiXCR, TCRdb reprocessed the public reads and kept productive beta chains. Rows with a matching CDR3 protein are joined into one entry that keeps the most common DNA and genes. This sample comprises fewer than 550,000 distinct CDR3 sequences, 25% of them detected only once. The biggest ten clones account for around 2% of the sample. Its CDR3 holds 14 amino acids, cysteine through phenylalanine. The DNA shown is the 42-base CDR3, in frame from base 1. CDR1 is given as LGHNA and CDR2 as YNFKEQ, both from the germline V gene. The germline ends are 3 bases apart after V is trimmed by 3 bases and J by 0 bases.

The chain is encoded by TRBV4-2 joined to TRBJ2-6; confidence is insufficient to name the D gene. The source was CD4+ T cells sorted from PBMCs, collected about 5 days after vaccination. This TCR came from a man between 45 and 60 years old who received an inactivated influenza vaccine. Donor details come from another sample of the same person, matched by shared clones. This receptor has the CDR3 CASSQDSGANVLTF. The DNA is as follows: TGTGCCAGCAGCCAGGACTCTGGGGCCAACGTCCTGACTTTC.